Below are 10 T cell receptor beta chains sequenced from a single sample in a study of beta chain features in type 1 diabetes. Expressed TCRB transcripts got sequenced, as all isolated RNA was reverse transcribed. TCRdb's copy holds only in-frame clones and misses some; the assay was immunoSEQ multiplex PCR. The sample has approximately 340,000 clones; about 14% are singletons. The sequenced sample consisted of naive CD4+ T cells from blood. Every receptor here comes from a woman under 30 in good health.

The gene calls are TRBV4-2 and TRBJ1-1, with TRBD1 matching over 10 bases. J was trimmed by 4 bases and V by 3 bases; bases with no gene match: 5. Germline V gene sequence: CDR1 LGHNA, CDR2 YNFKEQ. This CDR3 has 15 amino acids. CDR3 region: CASSHPGQGGTEAFF. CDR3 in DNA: TGTGCCAGCAGCCATCCTGGACAGGGGGGCACTGAAGCTTTCTTT.

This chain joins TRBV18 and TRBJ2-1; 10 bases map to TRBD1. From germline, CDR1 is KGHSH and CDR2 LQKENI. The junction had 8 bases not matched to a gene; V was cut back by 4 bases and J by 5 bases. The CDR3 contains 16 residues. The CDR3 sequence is CASSLWDRGQDNEQFF. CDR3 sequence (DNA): TGTGCCAGCTCACTTTGGGACAGGGGTCAGGACAATGAGCAGTTCTTC.

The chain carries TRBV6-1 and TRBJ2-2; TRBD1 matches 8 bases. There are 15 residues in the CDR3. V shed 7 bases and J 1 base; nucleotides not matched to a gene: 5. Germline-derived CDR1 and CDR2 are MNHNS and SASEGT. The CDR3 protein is CASKLTGVNTGELFF. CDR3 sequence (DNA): TGTGCCAGCAAGCTGACAGGGGTGAACACCGGGGAGCTGTTTTTT.

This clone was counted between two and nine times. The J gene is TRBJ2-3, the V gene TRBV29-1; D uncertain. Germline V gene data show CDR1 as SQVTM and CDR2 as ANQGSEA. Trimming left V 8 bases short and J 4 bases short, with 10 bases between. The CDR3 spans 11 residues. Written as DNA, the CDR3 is TGCAGCCTCGGTTCGGCAGATACGCAGTATTTT. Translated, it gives CSLGSADTQYF.

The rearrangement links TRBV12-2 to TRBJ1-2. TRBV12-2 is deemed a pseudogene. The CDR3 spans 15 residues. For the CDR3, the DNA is TGTGCAAGTCGCCCTACTCGGGGGTCTAACTATGGCTACACCTTC. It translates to CASRPTRGSNYGYTF.

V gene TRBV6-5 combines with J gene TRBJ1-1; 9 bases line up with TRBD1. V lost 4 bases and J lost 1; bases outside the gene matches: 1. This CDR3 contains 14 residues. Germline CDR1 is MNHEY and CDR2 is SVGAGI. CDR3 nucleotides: TGTGCCAGCAGTTCGGACAGGGGGAACACTGAAGCTTTCTTT. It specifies CASSSDRGNTEAFF.

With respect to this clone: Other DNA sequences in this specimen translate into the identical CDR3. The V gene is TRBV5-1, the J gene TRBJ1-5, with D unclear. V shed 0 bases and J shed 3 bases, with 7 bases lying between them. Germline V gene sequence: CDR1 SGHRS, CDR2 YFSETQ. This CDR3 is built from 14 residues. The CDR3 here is CASSLAGDNQPQHF. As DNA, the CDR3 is TGCGCCAGCAGCTTGGCCGGTGACAATCAGCCCCAGCATTTT. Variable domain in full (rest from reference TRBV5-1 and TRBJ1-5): KAGVTQTPRYLIKTRGQQVTLSCSPISGHRSVSWYQQTPGQGLQFLFEYFSETQRNKGNFPGRFSGRQFSNSRSEMNVSTLELGDSALYLCASSLAGDNQPQHFGDGTRLSIL.

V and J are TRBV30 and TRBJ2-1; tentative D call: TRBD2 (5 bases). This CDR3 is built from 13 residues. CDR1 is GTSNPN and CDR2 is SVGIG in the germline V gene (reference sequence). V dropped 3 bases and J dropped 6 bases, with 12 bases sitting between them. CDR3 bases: TGTGCCTGGAGCCCCCCGGGGAGCAATGAGCAGTTCTTC. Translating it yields CAWSPPGSNEQFF.

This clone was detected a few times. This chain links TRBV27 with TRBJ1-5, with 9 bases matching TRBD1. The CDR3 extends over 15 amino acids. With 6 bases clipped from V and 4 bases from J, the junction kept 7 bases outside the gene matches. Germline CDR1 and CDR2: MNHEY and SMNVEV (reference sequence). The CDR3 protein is CASRLTGGRNQPQHF. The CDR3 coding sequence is TGTGCCAGCAGGCTAACAGGGGGCCGTAATCAGCCCCAGCATTTT.

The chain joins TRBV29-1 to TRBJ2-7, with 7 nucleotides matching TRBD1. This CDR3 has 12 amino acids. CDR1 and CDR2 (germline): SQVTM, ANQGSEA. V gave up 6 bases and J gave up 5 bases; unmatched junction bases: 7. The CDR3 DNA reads TGCAGCGTCAGACAGGGATCCCACGAGCAGTACTTC. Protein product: CSVRQGSHEQYF.